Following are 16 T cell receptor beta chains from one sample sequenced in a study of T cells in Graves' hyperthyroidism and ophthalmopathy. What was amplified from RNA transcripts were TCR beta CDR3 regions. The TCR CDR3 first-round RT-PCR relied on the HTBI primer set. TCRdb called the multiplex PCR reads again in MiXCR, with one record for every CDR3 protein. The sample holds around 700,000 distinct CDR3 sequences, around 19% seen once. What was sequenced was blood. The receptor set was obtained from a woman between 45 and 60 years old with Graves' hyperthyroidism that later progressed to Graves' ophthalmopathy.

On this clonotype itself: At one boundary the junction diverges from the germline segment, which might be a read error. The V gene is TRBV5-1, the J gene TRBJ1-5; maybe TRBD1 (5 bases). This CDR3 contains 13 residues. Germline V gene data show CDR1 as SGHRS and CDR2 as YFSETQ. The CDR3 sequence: CASSFRAGQPQHF. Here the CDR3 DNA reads TGTGCCAGCAGCTTCAGGGCGGGCCAGCCCCAGCATTTT.

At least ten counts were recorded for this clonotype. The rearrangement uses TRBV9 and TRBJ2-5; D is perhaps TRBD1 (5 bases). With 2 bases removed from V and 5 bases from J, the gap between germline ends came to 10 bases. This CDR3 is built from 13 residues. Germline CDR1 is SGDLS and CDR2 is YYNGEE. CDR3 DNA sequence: TGTGCCAGCAGCGTTCAGGGCTCGGAGACCCAGTACTTC. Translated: CASSVQGSETQYF. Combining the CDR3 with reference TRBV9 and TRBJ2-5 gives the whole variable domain DSGVTQTPKHLITATGQRVTLRCSPRSGDLSVYWYQQSLDQGLQFLIQYYNGEERAKGNILERFSAQQFPDLHSELNLSSLELGDSALYFCASSVQGSETQYFGPGTRLLVL.

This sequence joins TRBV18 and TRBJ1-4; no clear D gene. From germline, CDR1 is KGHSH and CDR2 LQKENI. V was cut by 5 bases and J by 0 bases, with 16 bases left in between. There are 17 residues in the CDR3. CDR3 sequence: CASSFDTSPATNEKLFF. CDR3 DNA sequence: TGTGCCAGCTCATTCGACACAAGCCCTGCAACTAATGAAAAACTGTTTTTT.

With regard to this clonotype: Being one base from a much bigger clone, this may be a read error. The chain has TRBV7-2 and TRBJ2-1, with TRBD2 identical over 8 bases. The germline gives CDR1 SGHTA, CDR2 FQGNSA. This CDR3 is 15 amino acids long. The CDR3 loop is CASSRGLAAYNKQFF. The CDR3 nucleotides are TGTGCCAGCAGCCGAGGACTAGCCGCCTACAATAAGCAGTTCTTC.

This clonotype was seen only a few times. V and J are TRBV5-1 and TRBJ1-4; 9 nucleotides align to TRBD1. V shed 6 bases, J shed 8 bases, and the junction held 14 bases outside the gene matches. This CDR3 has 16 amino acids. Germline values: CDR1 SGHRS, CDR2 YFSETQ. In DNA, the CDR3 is TGCGCCAGCACCCAAAACCAACAGGGGGCGAAAGAAAAACTGTTTTTT. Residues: CASTQNQQGAKEKLFF.

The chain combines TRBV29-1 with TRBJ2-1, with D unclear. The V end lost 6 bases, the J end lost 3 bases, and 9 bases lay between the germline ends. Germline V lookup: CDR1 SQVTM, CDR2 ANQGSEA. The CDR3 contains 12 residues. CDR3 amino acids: CSVSTGYNEQFF. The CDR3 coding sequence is TGCAGCGTAAGTACCGGCTACAATGAGCAGTTCTTC.

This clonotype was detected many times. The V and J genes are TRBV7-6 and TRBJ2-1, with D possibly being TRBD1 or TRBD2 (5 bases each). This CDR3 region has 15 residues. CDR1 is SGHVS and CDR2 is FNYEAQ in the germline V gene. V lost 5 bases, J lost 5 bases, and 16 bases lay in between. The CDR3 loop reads CASSTGRGFNNEQFF. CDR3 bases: TGTGCCAGCAGCACGGGACGGGGTTTTAACAATGAGCAGTTCTTC. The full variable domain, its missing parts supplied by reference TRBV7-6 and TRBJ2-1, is GAGVSQSPRYKVTKRGQDVALRCDPISGHVSLYWYRQALGQGPEFLTYFNYEAQQDKSGLPNDRFSAERPEGSISTLTIQRTEQRDSAMYRCASSTGRGFNNEQFFGPGTRLTVL.

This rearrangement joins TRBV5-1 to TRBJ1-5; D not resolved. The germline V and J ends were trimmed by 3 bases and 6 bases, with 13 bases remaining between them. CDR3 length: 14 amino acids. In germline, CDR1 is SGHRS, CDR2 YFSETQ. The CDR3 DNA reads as TGCGCCAGCAGCTCAGGTGGAGAGAGTCAGCCCCAGCATTTT. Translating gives CASSSGGESQPQHF. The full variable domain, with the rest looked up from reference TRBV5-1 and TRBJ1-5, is KAGVTQTPRYLIKTRGQQVTLSCSPISGHRSVSWYQQTPGQGLQFLFEYFSETQRNKGNFPGRFSGRQFSNSRSEMNVSTLELGDSALYLCASSSGGESQPQHFGDGTRLSIL.

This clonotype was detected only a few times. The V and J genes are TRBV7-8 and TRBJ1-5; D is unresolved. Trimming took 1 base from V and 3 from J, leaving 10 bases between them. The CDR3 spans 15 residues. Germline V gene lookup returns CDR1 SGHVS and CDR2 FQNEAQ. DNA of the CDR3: TGTGCCAGCAGCTTAGAGGCGGAGCTCAATCAGCCCCAGCATTTT. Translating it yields CASSLEAELNQPQHF.

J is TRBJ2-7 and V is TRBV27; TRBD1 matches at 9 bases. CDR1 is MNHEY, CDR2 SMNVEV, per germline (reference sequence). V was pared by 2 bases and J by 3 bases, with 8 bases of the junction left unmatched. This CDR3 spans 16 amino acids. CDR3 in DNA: TGTGCCAGCAGTTTAACCCAGGACAGGGGATTCTACGAGCAGTACTTC. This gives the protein CASSLTQDRGFYEQYF.

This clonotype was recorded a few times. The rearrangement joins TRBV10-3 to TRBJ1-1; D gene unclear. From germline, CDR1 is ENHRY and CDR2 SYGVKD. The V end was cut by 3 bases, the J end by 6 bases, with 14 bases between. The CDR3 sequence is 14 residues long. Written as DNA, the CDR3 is TGTGCCATCAGTGACCGGCAAACACTCCCTGAAGCTTTCTTT. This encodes CAISDRQTLPEAFF.

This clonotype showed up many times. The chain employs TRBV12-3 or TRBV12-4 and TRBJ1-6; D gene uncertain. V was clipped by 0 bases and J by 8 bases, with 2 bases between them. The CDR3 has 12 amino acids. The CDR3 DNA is TGTGCCAGCAGTTTAGCAGATTCACCCCTCCACTTT. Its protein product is CASSLADSPLHF.

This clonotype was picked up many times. The CDR3 loop reads CASSLVLGTGVDGYTF. The CDR3 bases are TGTGCCAGCAGCTTAGTGCTCGGGACAGGGGTTGATGGCTACACCTTC. V gene TRBV7-9 combines with J gene TRBJ1-2; 10 bases are shared with TRBD1. Germline loops: CDR1 SEHNR, CDR2 FQNEAQ (reference sequence). The CDR3 totals 16 residues. V was pared by 1 base and J by 6 bases, with 8 bases of the junction left unmatched.

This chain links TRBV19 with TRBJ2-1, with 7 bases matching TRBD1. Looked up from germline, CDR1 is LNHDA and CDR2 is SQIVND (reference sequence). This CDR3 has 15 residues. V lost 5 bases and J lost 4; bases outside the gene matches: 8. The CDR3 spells CASSQDRVGYNEQFF. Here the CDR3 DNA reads TGTGCCAGTAGTCAAGACAGGGTGGGATACAATGAGCAGTTCTTC.

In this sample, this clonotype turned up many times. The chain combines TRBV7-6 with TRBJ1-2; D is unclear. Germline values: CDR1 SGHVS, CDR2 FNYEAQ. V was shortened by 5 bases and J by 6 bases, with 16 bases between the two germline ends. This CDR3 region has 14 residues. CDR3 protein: CASSPSRPWDGYTF. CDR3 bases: TGTGCCAGCAGCCCTAGTCGGCCTTGGGATGGCTACACCTTC.

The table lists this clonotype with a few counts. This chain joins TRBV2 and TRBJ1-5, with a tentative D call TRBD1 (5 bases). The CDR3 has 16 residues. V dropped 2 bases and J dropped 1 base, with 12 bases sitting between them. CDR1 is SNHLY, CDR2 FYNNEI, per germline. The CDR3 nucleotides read TGTGCCAGCAGTGAAAGGTCAGGGCTGAGCAATCAGCCCCAGCATTTT. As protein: CASSERSGLSNQPQHF.